This T cell receptor beta chain was sequenced during a study of beta chain features in type 1 diabetes. As for the study in general: Cell yields, age and gender were similar between patients and healthy donors.

Concerning this clone: Antigen unknown.

This CDR3 is 13 amino acids long. Trimming cost V 5 bases and J 6 bases, with 11 bases left between them. Per germline, CDR1 SGHTA and CDR2 FQGNSA. Investigators reverse transcribed all isolated RNA, so they sequenced expressed TCRB transcripts. Measured with immunoSEQ multiplex PCR; TCRdb has only the in-frame clones, and not every one. The profile shows about 700,000 clones, around an eighth of them singletons. Every donor had blood drawn once into heparin, approximately 0.11 L on average. Overall study results and limits: Patients and controls would be equally affected if PCR favored shorter templates. Junctions at VDJ sites from type 1 diabetes patients had fewer insertions and more deletions. Shortening that was moderate but significant affected the TCRB CDR3s of Type 1 diabetes patients in all four CD4+ subsets.

V usage is TRBV7-2 and J usage is TRBJ1-5; maybe TRBD1 (6 bases). The source of this sequence is a man younger than 35 with type 1 diabetes. Sequenced material: naive CD4+ T cells from blood. This CDR3 is CASSKTGSQPQHF. CDR3 DNA sequence: TGTGCCAGCAGCAAAACAGGGAGTCAGCCCCAGCATTTT.